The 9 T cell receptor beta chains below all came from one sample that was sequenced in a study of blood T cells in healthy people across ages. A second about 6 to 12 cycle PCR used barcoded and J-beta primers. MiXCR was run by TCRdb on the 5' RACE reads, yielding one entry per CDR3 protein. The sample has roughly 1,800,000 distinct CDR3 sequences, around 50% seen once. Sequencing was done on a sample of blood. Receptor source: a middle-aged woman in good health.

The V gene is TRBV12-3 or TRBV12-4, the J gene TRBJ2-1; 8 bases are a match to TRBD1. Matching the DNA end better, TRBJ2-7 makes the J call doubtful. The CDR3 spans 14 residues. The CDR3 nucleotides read TGTGCCATAGGACAGGGTGGCTCCTACAATGAGCAGTACTTC. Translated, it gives CAIGQGGSYNEQYF.

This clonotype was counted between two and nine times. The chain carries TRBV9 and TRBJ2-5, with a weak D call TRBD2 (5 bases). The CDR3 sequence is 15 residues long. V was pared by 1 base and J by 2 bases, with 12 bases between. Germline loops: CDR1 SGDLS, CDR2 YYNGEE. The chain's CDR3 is CASSVNEGRQETQYF. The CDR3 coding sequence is TGTGCCAGCAGCGTAAACGAGGGTCGGCAAGAGACCCAGTACTTC.

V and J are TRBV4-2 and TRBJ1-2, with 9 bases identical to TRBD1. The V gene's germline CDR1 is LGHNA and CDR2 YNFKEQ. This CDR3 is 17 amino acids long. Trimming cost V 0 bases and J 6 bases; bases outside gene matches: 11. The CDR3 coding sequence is TGTGCCAGCAGCCAAGAGGGACAGGGTCTGATTTTGAATGGCTACACCTTC. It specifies CASSQEGQGLILNGYTF.

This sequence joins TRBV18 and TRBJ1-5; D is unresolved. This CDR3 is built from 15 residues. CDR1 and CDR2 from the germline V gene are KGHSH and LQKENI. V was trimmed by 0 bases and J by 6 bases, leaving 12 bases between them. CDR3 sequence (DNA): TGTGCCAGCTCACCACCGGGAAGGGAGGGTCAGCCCCAGCATTTT. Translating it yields CASSPPGREGQPQHF. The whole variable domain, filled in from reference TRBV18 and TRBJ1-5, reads NAGVMQNPRHLVRRRGQEARLRCSPMKGHSHVYWYRQLPEEGLKFMVYLQKENIIDESGMPKERFSAEFPKEGPSILRIQQVVRGDSAAYFCASSPPGREGQPQHFGDGTRLSIL.

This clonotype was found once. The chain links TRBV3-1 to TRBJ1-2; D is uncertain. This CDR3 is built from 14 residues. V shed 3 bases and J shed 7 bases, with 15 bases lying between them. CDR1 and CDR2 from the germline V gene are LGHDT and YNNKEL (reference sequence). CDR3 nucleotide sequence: TGTGCCAGCAGCCAGCCTCAGCCCGGAAGTGGCTACACCTTC. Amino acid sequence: CASSQPQPGSGYTF.

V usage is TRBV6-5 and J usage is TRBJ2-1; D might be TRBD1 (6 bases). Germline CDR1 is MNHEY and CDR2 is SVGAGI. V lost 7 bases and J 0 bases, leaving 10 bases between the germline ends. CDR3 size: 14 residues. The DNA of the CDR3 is TGTGCCAGCAAAAGGGGGAACTCCTACAATGAGCAGTTCTTC. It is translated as CASKRGNSYNEQFF.

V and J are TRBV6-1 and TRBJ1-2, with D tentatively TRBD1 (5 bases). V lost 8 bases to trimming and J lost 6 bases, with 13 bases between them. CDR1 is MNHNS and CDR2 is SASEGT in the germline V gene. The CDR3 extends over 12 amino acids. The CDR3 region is CASRWAGNGYTF. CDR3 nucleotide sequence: TGTGCCAGCCGGTGGGCAGGGAATGGCTACACCTTC.

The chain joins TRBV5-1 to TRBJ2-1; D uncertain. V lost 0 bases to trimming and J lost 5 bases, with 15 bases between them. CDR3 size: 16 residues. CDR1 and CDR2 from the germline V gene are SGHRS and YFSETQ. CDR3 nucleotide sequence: TGCGCCAGCAGCTTGGCCCGCCAGGAGTACAACAATGAGCAGTTCTTC. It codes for CASSLARQEYNNEQFF. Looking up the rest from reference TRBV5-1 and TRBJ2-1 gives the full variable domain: KAGVTQTPRYLIKTRGQQVTLSCSPISGHRSVSWYQQTPGQGLQFLFEYFSETQRNKGNFPGRFSGRQFSNSRSEMNVSTLELGDSALYLCASSLARQEYNNEQFFGPGTRLTVL.

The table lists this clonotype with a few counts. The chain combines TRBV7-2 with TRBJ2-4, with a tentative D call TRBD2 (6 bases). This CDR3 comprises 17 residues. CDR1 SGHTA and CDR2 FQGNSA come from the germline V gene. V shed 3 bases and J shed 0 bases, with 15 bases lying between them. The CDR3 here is CASSFTGTRLAKNIQYF. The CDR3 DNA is TGTGCCAGCAGCTTTACCGGGACTCGACTAGCCAAAAACATTCAGTACTTC.